One T cell receptor beta chain is described in this entry. Its binding antigen is unknown. No quality values exist for individual bases; no much larger clone is one base distant. The sample belongs to a study of blood T cell repertoires in COVID-19 (dated by TCRdb to the early 2020s). General notes on the study: Samples from collaborators originated in the United States, Italy and Spain and spanned both the acute and convalescent phases of COVID-19. The dataset comprised deeply sampled blood TCRbeta repertoires from subjects exposed to, actively infected with, or recovered from COVID-19. The prospective study material was composed of cDNA or gDNA derived from T cells, B-cell-depleted T cells, or PBMCs. Where available, HLA class I and class II types were taken from metadata supplied by the sample provider and were not determined by assay-based typing. The samples were drawn from the first 160 participants of the ongoing ImmuneRACE study and from 950 to 1,500 subjects provided by 6 global collaborators. A de-identified subject ID, COVID-19 status, age in years and sex were almost always included in the sample metadata. A freely available public database, intended as a resource for researchers studying the immune response to SARS-CoV-2, is where the repertoires were released.

TCRbeta CDR3 regions were amplified from genomic DNA using the immunoSEQ Assay, a bias-controlled multiplex PCR. The authors processed their data as follows. The number of nucleated cells in each sample was estimated from the amplification of reference gene primers within the assay. To quantify the absolute abundance of each unique TCRbeta CDR3 rearrangement, sequence reads were collapsed and filtered. For each sample, productive Simpson clonality was calculated by taking the square root of Simpson's diversity index across productive rearrangements. Entries here come from immuneACCESS through TCRdb and include only in-frame sequences with V and J called. Some clones fail to appear in such tables; in the studies checked, an unresolved V gene covers under half of the shortfall, and the cause of the remainder is unknown. D and trimming come from the DNA, and the V and J calls and clone size come from that table. Across this sample there are about 36,000 clones, with 90% seen only once. Of the sample, around 5% is held by the ten largest clones.

Whole blood was collected in K2EDTA tubes by collaborating institutions according to the institutions' own protocols. For TCRbeta analysis, collaborators shipped samples as frozen whole blood, isolated PBMCs, or DNA extracted from either of those sample types. In the germline V gene (reference sequence), CDR1 corresponds to MNHEY and CDR2 to SMNVEV. Taken from cysteine to phenylalanine, the CDR3 has 15 residues. The DNA shown is the 45-base CDR3, in frame from base 1. V drops 5 bases and J drops 2 bases, leaving 15 bases in between. What the work shows at the level of the full study, not this receptor alone: How much clinical and demographic metadata was included differed by source and by participant, and the metadata was provided uncurated.

The clonotype originates from a human donor in a cohort sampled during active COVID-19. Rearrangement joined TRBV27 to TRBJ1-2, with TRBD1 as a weak D call on 6 bases. Sequenced material: peripheral blood. The nucleotide sequence is TGTGCCAGCAGTCCCTACTCGGACAGAAACTATGGCTACACCTTC. This codes for CASSPYSDRNYGYTF.